The rows below give T cell receptor beta chains drawn from one sample of a study of OX40 agonist ivuxolimab in advanced cancers. Libraries were prepared by immunoSEQ multiplex PCR; TCRdb keeps only in-frame clonotypes and omits some of them. The sample includes 65,000 to 90,000 clones, over 65% of them seen just once. The sequencing here drew on CD4+ or CD8+ T cells sorted from blood, taken in a trial of the OX40 agonist ivuxolimab. The receptor set was obtained from an adult with an advanced solid tumor such as melanoma, head and neck, liver or kidney cancer. Each CDR3 is given with its conserved first and last residue. D genes are given only for firm matches. A row's size may be missing; if present it is once, few, many or a size class.

CDR3 protein: CASSVTRNQPQHF; CDR3 DNA: TGTGCCAGCAGTGTGACACGCAATCAGCCCCAGCATTTT; D gene: -; clone size: -; J gene: TRBJ1-5; V gene: TRBV6-5
CDR3 protein: CASSLVVTGGSPLHF; CDR3 DNA: TGTGCCAGCAGCTTAGTGGTCACAGGGGGTTCACCCCTCCACTTT; D gene: TRBD1; clone size: -; J gene: TRBJ1-6; V gene: TRBV7-6
CDR3 protein: CASSLVGPSGYTF; CDR3 DNA: TGTGCCAGCAGCTTAGTGGGACCCAGTGGCTACACCTTC; D gene: -; clone size: -; J gene: TRBJ1-2; V gene: TRBV7-2
CDR3 protein: CSAPGRAEAFF; CDR3 DNA: TGCAGTGCTCCCGGGCGCGCTGAAGCTTTCTTT; D gene: -; clone size: -; J gene: TRBJ1-1; V gene: TRBV20-1
CDR3 protein: CASSLGGPRQGTQYF; CDR3 DNA: TGTGCCAGCAGCTTAGGCGGTCCGCGCCAAGGGACCCAGTACTTC; D gene: -; clone size: -; J gene: TRBJ2-5; V gene: TRBV7-7
CDR3 protein: CASSEGEGSYNSPLHF; CDR3 DNA: TGTGCCAGCAGTGAAGGCGAGGGTTCCTATAATTCACCCCTCCACTTT; D gene: -; clone size: -; J gene: TRBJ1-6; V gene: TRBV6-1
CDR3 protein: CASSARTGGEAFF; CDR3 DNA: TGTGCCAGCAGCGCGAGGACAGGAGGGGAAGCTTTCTTT; D gene: TRBD1; clone size: -; J gene: TRBJ1-1; V gene: TRBV7-6
CDR3 protein: CASSRDGLAGELFF; CDR3 DNA: TGTGCCAGCAGCCGTGACGGTCTCGCCGGGGAGCTGTTTTTT; D gene: -; clone size: -; J gene: TRBJ2-2; V gene: TRBV7-2
CDR3 protein: CASSLRQVQETQYF; CDR3 DNA: TGTGCCAGCAGCCTAAGACAGGTTCAAGAGACCCAGTACTTC; D gene: -; clone size: -; J gene: TRBJ2-5; V gene: TRBV5-4
CDR3 protein: CASSVRQGGGQETQYF; CDR3 DNA: TGTGCCAGCAGCGTACGACAGGGAGGGGGCCAAGAGACCCAGTACTTC; D gene: -; clone size: few; J gene: TRBJ2-5; V gene: TRBV9
CDR3 protein: CASSYGQGAYTEAFF; CDR3 DNA: TGTGCCAGCAGTTACGGACAGGGGGCATACACTGAAGCTTTCTTT; D gene: TRBD1; clone size: -; J gene: TRBJ1-1; V gene: TRBV6-5